This TCR beta chain comes out of a study of cytomegalovirus exposure and HLA in healthy donors. Study-level information: Ancestry clustering placed about 86% of several hundred genotyped donors in the Caucasian-associated cluster.

Whole-study results and caveats: Indistinguishable V segments such as TRBV6-2 and TRBV6-3 were excluded. Follow-up analysis later connected one missense variant in DCLRE1C with trimming of TCR beta V- and J-genes.

CDR1 is SGHTA, CDR2 FQGNSA, per germline. This CDR3 region has 14 residues. Between the trimmed V and J ends, which lost 3 bases and 9 bases, there was a span of 15 bases. On this clone: Antigen unknown.

The PCR employed 60 Vbeta primers together with 13 Jbeta primers. The protocol was immunoSEQ multiplex PCR, while the TCRdb copy is restricted to in-frame clones and leaves out a portion. The sample has approximately 150,000 clones, roughly 80% seen once; the top ten hold around 6.7%. V usage is TRBV7-2 and J usage is TRBJ2-1; maybe TRBD2 (7 bases). The source is a woman between 25 and 40 years old in good health and CMV-seropositive. The material sequenced was PBMCs. The CDR3 nucleotides are TGTGCCAGCAGCTTTGGGGGGGGCGCCTCTGAGCAGTTCTTC. Translated, it gives CASSFGGGASEQFF.